Following are 17 T cell receptor beta chains from one sample sequenced in a study of cytomegalovirus exposure and HLA in healthy donors. This PCR relied on a set of 60 Vbeta primers and 13 Jbeta primers. Clones were sequenced by immunoSEQ multiplex PCR, and TCRdb holds only the in-frame ones, with some missing. Its table lists approximately 72,000 clones. The sequenced material came from PBMCs. These receptors all come from a man aged 40-55 years in good health and CMV-seronegative.

The V call is TRBV9, the J call TRBJ1-6; no definite D call. There are 14 residues in the CDR3. Trimming took 4 bases from V and 3 from J, leaving 8 bases between them. Germline V gives CDR1 SGDLS, CDR2 YYNGEE. This CDR3 is CASSSPYYNSPLHF. The CDR3 nucleotides are TGTGCCAGCAGCTCTCCGTACTATAATTCACCCCTCCACTTT. The full variable domain, with the rest looked up from reference TRBV9 and TRBJ1-6, is DSGVTQTPKHLITATGQRVTLRCSPRSGDLSVYWYQQSLDQGLQFLIQYYNGEERAKGNILERFSAQQFPDLHSELNLSSLELGDSALYFCASSSPYYNSPLHFGNGTRLTVT.

V and J are TRBV6-6 and TRBJ1-4; D ambiguous. V was cut by 2 bases and J by 16 bases, with 14 bases left in between. The CDR3 runs to 12 residues. CDR1 and CDR2 from the germline V gene are MNHNY and SVGAGI (reference sequence). DNA of the CDR3: TGTGCCAGCAGTTACGAAGGGAGGAAAGGGTTTTTT. Translation gives CASSYEGRKGFF.

V usage is TRBV7-2 and J usage is TRBJ2-5; 10 nucleotides align to TRBD2. V lost 8 bases and J lost 3; bases outside the gene matches: 6. The CDR3 has 14 residues. Germline loops: CDR1 SGHTA, CDR2 FQGNSA. The chain's CDR3 is CASERGGSEETQYF. The CDR3 DNA is TGTGCCAGCGAGCGGGGGGGCTCGGAAGAGACCCAGTACTTC.

V is TRBV5-8 and J is TRBJ2-7, with D unresolved. Looked up from germline, CDR1 is SGHTS and CDR2 is YDEGEE. Trimming removed 2 bases from V and 0 bases from J, with 6 bases in between. This CDR3 is built from 13 residues. As DNA, the CDR3 is TGTGCCAGCAGCTTCCCGAGCTCCTACGAGCAGTACTTC. Amino acid sequence: CASSFPSSYEQYF. The full variable domain, rest sourced from reference TRBV5-8 and TRBJ2-7, is EAGVTQSPTHLIKTRGQQATLRCSPISGHTSVYWYQQALGLGLQFLLWYDEGEERNRGNFPPRFSGRQFPNYSSELNVNALELEDSALYLCASSFPSSYEQYFGPGTRLTVT.

V and J are TRBV29-1 and TRBJ2-7; a weak D match, TRBD2 (6 bases). CDR3 length: 13 amino acids. Germline V gene lookup returns CDR1 SQVTM and CDR2 ANQGSEA. Trimming shortened V by 4 bases and J by 6 bases, and 16 bases separated the two germline ends. CDR3 protein: CSVAFGSPSEQYF. DNA of the CDR3: TGCAGCGTTGCTTTCGGGAGCCCCAGCGAGCAGTACTTC.

In regard to this clone: Lacking the conserved final phenylalanine or tryptophan, this CDR3 likely reflects a read error. No DNA is shown, since the ends of the CDR3 on it are uncertain; the CDR3 is the one TCRdb lists. The V and J genes are TRBV28 and TRBJ2-3; TRBD1, the table's D call, lacks a check against the DNA. Ends included, the CDR3 has 12 residues. From germline, CDR1 is MDHEN and CDR2 SYDVKM. CDR3 residues: CASSLETGAISM.

The chain joins TRBV5-4 to TRBJ2-1; 7 bases line up with TRBD2. This CDR3 region has 16 residues. Germline CDR1 reads SGHNT; CDR2 reads YYREEE (reference sequence). V gave up 3 bases and J gave up 4 bases; unmatched junction bases: 10. The DNA of the CDR3 is TGTGCCAGCAGCTATGATGGTCTAGCGGTTTACAATGAGCAGTTCTTC. Its protein is CASSYDGLAVYNEQFF.

The chain is built from TRBV25-1 and TRBJ2-3; D perhaps matches TRBD2 (5 bases). Germline V CDR1 and CDR2: MGHDK, SYGVNS. The CDR3 is 18 amino acids. Trimming took off 3 bases at V and 0 bases at J, with 19 bases between the two ends. CDR3 sequence reads: CASSDFEEASASTDTQYF. CDR3 coding DNA: TGTGCCAGCAGTGACTTCGAGGAGGCCTCAGCTAGCACAGATACGCAGTATTTT.

V usage is TRBV7-3 and J usage is TRBJ2-3; possibly TRBD1 for D (5 bases). CDR3 length: 15 amino acids. Deletions cut 5 bases from V and 6 bases from J, with 18 bases between. CDR1 and CDR2 from the germline V gene are SGHTA and FQGTGA. The CDR3: CASSQTGSLKDTQYF. The CDR3 coding sequence is TGTGCCAGCAGCCAAACAGGATCTCTGAAGGATACGCAGTATTTT.

V and J are TRBV5-1 and TRBJ1-2; D not certain. This CDR3 has 14 residues. The germline gives CDR1 SGHRS, CDR2 YFSETQ. Between the trimmed V and J ends, which lost 2 bases and 4 bases, there was a span of 12 bases. CDR3 sequence (DNA): TGCGCCAGCAGCTTTAATGGTCGGAGCTATGGCTACACCTTC. Its translation: CASSFNGRSYGYTF.

The CDR3 is CASSRESGELFF. The DNA for the CDR3 is TGTGCCAGTAGCAGGGAATCCGGGGAGCTGTTTTTT. This rearrangement joins TRBV19 to TRBJ2-2; TRBD1 is a possible D gene (5 bases). V was trimmed by 6 bases and J by 6 bases, leaving 8 bases between them. The CDR3 runs 12 residues. The germline gives CDR1 LNHDA, CDR2 SQIVND (reference sequence). Based on the CDR3 plus reference TRBV19 and TRBJ2-2, the full variable domain is DGGITQSPKYLFRKEGQNVTLSCEQNLNHDAMYWYRQDPGQGLRLIYYSQIVNDFQKGDIAEGYSVSREKKESFPLTVTSAQKNPTAFYLCASSRESGELFFGEGSRLTVL.

This rearrangement joins TRBV28 to TRBJ1-4, with D perhaps matching TRBD1 (6 bases). The CDR3 has 15 residues. CDR1 and CDR2 (germline): MDHEN, SYDVKM. Trimming pared 6 bases from V and 10 bases from J, leaving 21 bases between. The CDR3 bases are TGTGCCAGCAGGAAAGGGGGTGGCCACGACAGAAAACTGTTTTTT. This encodes CASRKGGGHDRKLFF.

The chain has TRBV10-3 and TRBJ1-2; 10 positions agree with TRBD1. This CDR3 is 13 amino acids long. CDR1 and CDR2 (germline): ENHRY, SYGVKD. After removal of 4 bases from V and 8 bases from J, the junction contained 4 bases not matched to a gene. The CDR3, as DNA: TGTGCCATCAGTGGGGCGACAGGGGGCGGCTACACCTTC. It is translated as CAISGATGGGYTF.

V and J are TRBV6-1 and TRBJ1-1, with 7 bases aligning to TRBD1. Germline loops: CDR1 MNHNS, CDR2 SASEGT. The length of the CDR3 is 17 residues. V gave up 0 bases and J gave up 5 bases; unmatched junction bases: 12. In nucleotides, the CDR3 is TGTGCCAGCAGTGAAGCCATCGGACAGGCTCGAGGGACTGAAGCTTTCTTT. It translates to CASSEAIGQARGTEAFF.

The chain recombines TRBV28 with TRBJ2-3; 11 positions agree with TRBD2. Germline assignment: CDR1 MDHEN and CDR2 SYDVKM. This CDR3 contains 18 residues. V trimming: 5 bases; J trimming: 5 bases; junction bases outside the gene matches: 15. The CDR3 nucleotides are TGTGCCAGCAGTCCATACCCGGTAGCGGGGGGGCGTAAAGATACGCAGTATTTT. Residues: CASSPYPVAGGRKDTQYF.

This chain uses TRBV19 with TRBJ1-5; D is unresolved. V dropped 5 bases and J dropped 7 bases, with 9 bases sitting between them. Germline assignment: CDR1 LNHDA and CDR2 SQIVND (reference sequence). This CDR3 has 12 residues. The CDR3 protein is CASSPDGQPQHF. CDR3 DNA: TGTGCCAGTAGTCCCGACGGGCAGCCCCAGCATTTT.

The chain employs TRBV6-5 and TRBJ2-7, with 11 nucleotides matching TRBD1. The CDR3 is 15 amino acids. V trimming: 7 bases; J trimming: 5 bases; junction bases outside the gene matches: 10. Germline CDR1 MNHEY, CDR2 SVGAGI. The DNA for the CDR3 is TGTGCCAGCACCAACCGACGGACAGGGGGCCACGAGCAGTACTTC. Protein sequence: CASTNRRTGGHEQYF.